The clone carrying this T cell receptor (beta chain) appeared a single time. Original analysis: Cell counts per sample came from amplifying reference gene primers. Sequencing was performed with immunoSEQ multiplex PCR; in TCRdb, only in-frame clones are kept and a portion is missing. V, J and clone size derive from that table, while D and trimming were established from the DNA sequence. The table includes 130,000 to 150,000 clones, about 86% detected once. These data originate in a study of blood T cell repertoires in COVID-19. Study summary: There were acute and convalescent COVID-19 samples, and they came from the United States, Italy and Spain. PBMCs, B-cell-depleted T cells, or T cells were the source of the cDNA or gDNA that made up the material.

Trimming left V 3 bases short and J 3 bases short, with 6 bases between. The CDR3 totals 13 residues. Per germline, CDR1 MGHRA and CDR2 YSYEKL. Sequenced material: peripheral blood. The chain recombines TRBV4-1 with TRBJ1-5; TRBD1 is a possible D gene (5 bases). This clonotype was obtained from a woman aged 45-65 years with active or convalescent COVID-19. As DNA, the CDR3 is TGCGCCAGCAGCCAGGGGCCCAATCAGCCCCAGCATTTT. Protein: CASSQGPNQPQHF.